This T cell receptor (beta chain) comes out of a study of blood T cell repertoires in COVID-19. Study-level background: PBMCs, B-cell-depleted T cells, or T cells provided the cDNA or gDNA that made up the material.

V was pared by 0 bases and J by 4 bases, with 12 bases between. The CDR3 runs 15 residues. The germline gives CDR1 MGHRA, CDR2 YSYEKL. Clones were read by immunoSEQ multiplex PCR, and TCRdb kept only the in-frame ones, dropping some. Altogether 300,000 to 350,000 clones are present, approximately 89% being singletons, with the ten largest covering 3% to 4.5%. The gene calls are TRBV4-1 and TRBJ2-5; D is possibly TRBD1 (5 bases). Source material: peripheral blood. The receptor was derived from a woman aged 55-75 years with COVID-19, enrolled during active disease. The CDR3 loop reads CASSQEGIRVETQYF. The CDR3 DNA is TGCGCCAGCAGCCAAGAGGGGATCAGGGTAGAGACCCAGTACTTC.